The clone carrying this T cell receptor (beta chain) has more than one count but fewer than ten. This record belongs to a study of T cells in Graves' hyperthyroidism and ophthalmopathy. About the research overall: Peripheral blood was acquired at first diagnosis, ahead of any therapy whatsoever.

TCR beta CDR3 sequences were amplified from RNA transcripts. HTBI primers were the set used in a first-round RT-PCR of the TCR CDR3. TCRdb reprocessed the multiplex PCR reads via MiXCR and lists one record per CDR3 protein. The sample consists of some 490,000 distinct CDR3 sequences, around a fifth of them appearing once. From germline, CDR1 is SGHAT and CDR2 FQNNGV. Trimming at V came to 3 bases and at J to 7 bases, leaving 5 bases not matched to a gene. The CDR3 totals 13 residues. This chain joins TRBV11-2 and TRBJ2-5; 7 nucleotides align to TRBD2. The clonotype comes from an older woman with Graves' ophthalmopathy. Sequencing used blood. In DNA form, the CDR3 reads TGTGCCAGCAGCTTGACTAGCCTCTGGACCCAGTACTTC. Residues: CASSLTSLWTQYF. The whole variable domain, filled in from reference TRBV11-2 and TRBJ2-5, reads EAGVAQSPRYKIIEKRQSVAFWCNPISGHATLYWYQQILGQGPKLLIQFQNNGVVDDSQLPKDRFSAERLKGVDSTLKIQPAKLEDSAVYLCASSLTSLWTQYFGPGTRLLVL.